Listed here are 15 T cell receptor beta chains from one sample, sequenced in a study of shared clonotypes between healthy human individuals. Assay: immunoSEQ multiplex PCR; the TCRdb copy retains only in-frame clones and omits some. This table has about 680,000 clones, 92% appearing once. CD8 cells regarded as naive lacked CD45RO, were positively chosen for CCR7, and omitted terminally differentiated effector memory CD45RA+ cells. Sequenced input: naive CD8+ T cells sorted from blood. These TCRs come from a man younger than 45 in good health.

V and J are TRBV30 and TRBJ2-1; D could derive from TRBD1 or TRBD2 (6 bases each). Germline values: CDR1 GTSNPN, CDR2 SVGIG (reference sequence). This CDR3 spans 16 amino acids. With 6 bases removed from V and 9 bases from J, the gap between germline ends came to 27 bases. The CDR3, as DNA: TGTGCCTGCATAGCAAGAAGGGGGGCGTCGGGGAGTGAGCAGTTCTTC. Translation: CACIARRGASGSEQFF.

The chain carries TRBV10-1 and TRBJ2-7; D gene ambiguous. Germline loops: CDR1 WNHNN, CDR2 SYGVQD (reference sequence). The CDR3 loop spans 15 amino acids. V lost 5 bases to trimming and J lost 6 bases, with 20 bases between them. For the CDR3, the DNA is TGCGCCAGCAGTTCCCACAGACGGCAACTGGGCGAGCAGTACTTC. Residues: CASSSHRRQLGEQYF.

V is TRBV7-9 and J is TRBJ1-2; 8 bases match TRBD1. Per the germline V gene, CDR1 is SEHNR and CDR2 is FQNEAQ (reference sequence). There are 15 residues in the CDR3. Losses at the gene ends were 4 bases for V and 3 bases for J; bases not matched to a gene: 7. The CDR3 nucleotides read TGTGCCAGCAGCTATACGACAGGGGTTTACTATGGCTACACCTTC. Its protein is CASSYTTGVYYGYTF.

The gene calls are TRBV4-1 and TRBJ2-1; D unresolved. Germline V gives CDR1 MGHRA, CDR2 YSYEKL. The V gene lost 1 base and the J gene lost 3 bases, with 7 bases spanning the gap. The CDR3 is 14 residues long. CDR3: CASSQAANYNEQFF. CDR3 nucleotides: TGCGCCAGCAGCCAAGCGGCTAACTACAATGAGCAGTTCTTC.

V gene TRBV28 combines with J gene TRBJ2-1, with TRBD2 identical over 13 bases. The junction had 4 bases not matched to a gene; V was cut back by 2 bases and J by 0 bases. Germline loops: CDR1 MDHEN, CDR2 SYDVKM. There are 18 residues in the CDR3. The CDR3 DNA sequence: TGTGCCAGCAGTTTAACGGGACTAGCGGGATCCTCCTACAATGAGCAGTTCTTC. This codes for CASSLTGLAGSSYNEQFF.

V gene TRBV4-1 combines with J gene TRBJ2-7, with 12 bases matching TRBD1. Germline CDR1 MGHRA, CDR2 YSYEKL. Trimming removed 0 bases from V and 3 bases from J; junction bases left unmatched: 9. This CDR3 has 18 residues. CDR3 loop: CASSQDYGTGGVYYEQYF. CDR3 DNA sequence: TGCGCCAGCAGCCAAGATTACGGGACAGGGGGCGTTTACTACGAGCAGTACTTC.

This clone was detected a few times. This rearrangement joins TRBV28 to TRBJ2-7, with D perhaps TRBD2 (6 bases). Germline values: CDR1 MDHEN, CDR2 SYDVKM. V dropped 7 bases and J dropped 6 bases, with 13 bases sitting between them. The CDR3 is 12 amino acids. DNA for the CDR3: TGTGCCAGCAACCAGGGAGGATCCGAGCAGTACTTC. Protein: CASNQGGSEQYF.

The V and J genes are TRBV11-2 and TRBJ2-7; D may be TRBD2 (7 bases). The CDR3 totals 13 residues. Germline lookup yields CDR1 SGHAT and CDR2 FQNNGV. Trimming removed 5 bases at V and 5 bases at J, with 13 bases between. CDR3 sequence reads: CASSLRGGDEQYF. CDR3 sequence (DNA): TGTGCCAGCAGCCTAAGGGGGGGGGACGAGCAGTACTTC.

The chain has TRBV11-2 and TRBJ2-1, with D maybe TRBD2 (6 bases). CDR1 is SGHAT, CDR2 FQNNGV, per germline. CDR3 length equals 14 residues. The V end lost 6 bases, the J end lost 7 bases, and 16 bases lay between the germline ends. The CDR3 sequence is CASRLALGENEQFF. Written as DNA, the CDR3 is TGTGCCAGCAGGCTAGCGTTGGGGGAGAATGAGCAGTTCTTC.

J is TRBJ2-7 and V is TRBV7-9; TRBD2 matches at 8 bases. This CDR3 spans 16 amino acids. V was pared by 4 bases and J by 5 bases, with 13 bases of the junction left unmatched. The germline V gene has CDR1 SEHNR and CDR2 FQNEAQ (reference sequence). The CDR3 coding sequence is TGTGCCAGCAGCTCAGCAGTCATATTCGGGGGGGACGAGCAGTACTTC. Protein product: CASSSAVIFGGDEQYF.

The chain joins TRBV29-1 to TRBJ2-7; 8 bases match TRBD1. J lost 1 base, V lost 4 bases, and 9 bases had no gene match. CDR1 and CDR2 from the germline V gene are SQVTM and ANQGSEA. This CDR3 comprises 15 residues. This CDR3 reads CSVVWFGTGSYEQYF. DNA of the CDR3: TGCAGCGTTGTTTGGTTCGGGACAGGATCCTACGAGCAGTACTTC.

The V and J genes are TRBV19 and TRBJ1-5, with 8 bases matching TRBD1. The germline gives CDR1 LNHDA, CDR2 SQIVND (reference sequence). The CDR3 loop spans 15 amino acids. Trimming at V came to 5 bases and at J to 1 base, leaving 4 bases not matched to a gene. CDR3 coding DNA: TGTGCCAGTAGTTGGCAGGGGGCCAGCAATCAGCCCCAGCATTTT. Protein sequence: CASSWQGASNQPQHF. Supplemented by reference TRBV19 and TRBJ1-5, the full variable domain reads DGGITQSPKYLFRKEGQNVTLSCEQNLNHDAMYWYRQDPGQGLRLIYYSQIVNDFQKGDIAEGYSVSREKKESFPLTVTSAQKNPTAFYLCASSWQGASNQPQHFGDGTRLSIL.

Only a few counts were recorded for this clone. The V and J genes are TRBV19 and TRBJ2-1; the match to TRBD1 covers 7 bases. The germline V gene has CDR1 LNHDA and CDR2 SQIVND (reference sequence). Losses at the gene ends were 4 bases for V and 2 bases for J; bases not matched to a gene: 2. The CDR3 contains 14 residues. CDR3 loop: CASSKGQTYNEQFF. Here the CDR3 DNA reads TGTGCCAGTAGTAAGGGACAGACCTACAATGAGCAGTTCTTC.

J is TRBJ2-7 and V is TRBV6-1; D possibly corresponds to TRBD1 (5 bases). This CDR3 is 16 amino acids long. Trimming pared 1 base from V and 4 bases from J, leaving 17 bases between. Germline loops: CDR1 MNHNS, CDR2 SASEGT. The CDR3 is CASSEDWGIGLYEQYF. The DNA for the CDR3 is TGTGCCAGCAGTGAAGATTGGGGCATAGGCCTGTACGAGCAGTACTTC.

V gene TRBV27 combines with J gene TRBJ1-2; tentative D call: TRBD1 (6 bases). Germline CDR1 and CDR2: MNHEY and SMNVEV (reference sequence). The V and J ends lost 3 bases and 8 bases respectively, with 16 bases between them. CDR3 length: 14 amino acids. CDR3 in amino acids: CASSFAGGLGGYTF. CDR3 coding DNA: TGTGCCAGCAGTTTCGCCGGGGGCCTGGGAGGCTACACCTTC.